This TCR beta chain originates from a study of blood T cell repertoires in COVID-19. About the study: The analysed material was cDNA or gDNA that came from T cells, B-cell-depleted T cells, or PBMCs.

Clinical history as reported by participants underpinned cohort assignment. TCRdb keeps only in-frame clones here, not all; method: immunoSEQ multiplex PCR. The data contain around 300,000 clones, approximately 90% of them singletons. V shed 3 bases and J shed 0 bases, with 11 bases lying between them. CDR3 length equals 15 residues. This sequence joins TRBV23-1 and TRBJ1-1, with D possibly being TRBD1 (5 bases). TRBV23-1 is marked as an open reading frame, function uncertain. The source material was PBMCs or T cells enriched from blood (not recorded which). The receptor was isolated from a woman in her sixties or seventies in a cohort exposed to, infected with or recovered from COVID-19 (not recorded which). DNA for the CDR3: TGCGCCAGCAGTCACCGCGGGGGGATGAACACTGAAGCTTTCTTT. Translating gives CASSHRGGMNTEAFF.